This TCR beta chain was documented in a study of OX40 agonist ivuxolimab in advanced cancers. Overall study findings and caveats: In a subset of nonresponders, normalized T-cell clonal expansion was also low.

Of note for this clone: The target antigen is unknown.

Trimming cost V 5 bases and J 9 bases; bases outside gene matches: 4. CDR1 is SGHAT, CDR2 FQNNGV, per germline. The CDR3 covers 13 residues. The data were produced by immunoSEQ multiplex PCR, yet TCRdb's version contains in-frame clones alone and is incomplete. Altogether approximately 100,000 clones are present, about 91% being singletons, with the ten largest covering 0.25% to 0.35%. This sequence joins TRBV11-2 and TRBJ2-7; 13 positions match TRBD2. The sequence was obtained from an adult with an advanced solid tumor such as melanoma, head and neck, liver or kidney cancer. This specimen was CD4+ or CD8+ T cells sorted from blood, taken in a trial of the OX40 agonist ivuxolimab. As DNA, the CDR3 is TGTGCCAGCAGCGCAAGACTAGCGGGAGGGCAGTACTTC. As protein: CASSARLAGGQYF.